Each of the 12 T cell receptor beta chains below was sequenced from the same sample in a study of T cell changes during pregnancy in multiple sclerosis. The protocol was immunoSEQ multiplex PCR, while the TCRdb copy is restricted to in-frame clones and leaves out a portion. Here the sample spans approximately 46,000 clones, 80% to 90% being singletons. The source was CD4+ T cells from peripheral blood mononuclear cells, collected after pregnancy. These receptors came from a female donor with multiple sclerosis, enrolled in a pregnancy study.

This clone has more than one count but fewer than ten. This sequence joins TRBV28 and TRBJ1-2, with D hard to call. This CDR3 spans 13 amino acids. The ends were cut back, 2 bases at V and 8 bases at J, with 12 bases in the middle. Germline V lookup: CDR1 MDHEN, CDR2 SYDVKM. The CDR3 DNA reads TGTGCCAGCAGTTTAACAGAGATTGAGGGCTACACCTTC. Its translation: CASSLTEIEGYTF.

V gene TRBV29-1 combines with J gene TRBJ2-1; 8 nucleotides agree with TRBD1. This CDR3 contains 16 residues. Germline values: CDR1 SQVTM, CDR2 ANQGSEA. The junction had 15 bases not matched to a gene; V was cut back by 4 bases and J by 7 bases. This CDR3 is CSVARYFQGAGNEQFF. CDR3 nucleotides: TGCAGCGTTGCCCGCTATTTTCAGGGGGCTGGGAATGAGCAGTTCTTC.

In DNA form, the CDR3 reads TGTGCCTGGAGTGTACGGACTAGCGGGAGGAACACAGATACGCAGTATTTT. Encoded protein: CAWSVRTSGRNTDTQYF. This rearrangement joins TRBV30 to TRBJ2-3; 14 bases are a match to TRBD2. The V gene's germline CDR1 is GTSNPN and CDR2 SVGIG (reference sequence). This CDR3 has 17 amino acids. Trimming removed 0 bases from V and 2 bases from J; junction bases left unmatched: 4. The full variable domain, rest sourced from reference TRBV30 and TRBJ2-3, is SQTIHQWPATLVQPVGSPLSLECTVEGTSNPNLYWYRQAAGRGLQLLFYSVGIGQISSEVPQNLSASRPQDRQFILSSKKLLLSDSGFYLCAWSVRTSGRNTDTQYFGPGTRLTVL.

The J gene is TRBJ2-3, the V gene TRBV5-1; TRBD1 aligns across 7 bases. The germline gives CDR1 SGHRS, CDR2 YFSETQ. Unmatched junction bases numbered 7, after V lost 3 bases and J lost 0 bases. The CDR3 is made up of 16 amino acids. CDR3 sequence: CASSSKTGSSTDTQYF. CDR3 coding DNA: TGCGCCAGCAGCTCCAAGACAGGGTCGAGCACAGATACGCAGTATTTT.

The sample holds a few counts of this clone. For the CDR3, the DNA is TGCGCCAGCAGGGCCGGGACAGGGAGGGAAAAACTGTTTTTT. It yields the protein CASRAGTGREKLFF. The V call is TRBV5-1, the J call TRBJ1-4; 9 nucleotides align to TRBD1. The V gene's germline CDR1 is SGHRS and CDR2 YFSETQ. V gave up 5 bases and J gave up 8 bases; unmatched junction bases: 7. The CDR3 totals 14 residues.

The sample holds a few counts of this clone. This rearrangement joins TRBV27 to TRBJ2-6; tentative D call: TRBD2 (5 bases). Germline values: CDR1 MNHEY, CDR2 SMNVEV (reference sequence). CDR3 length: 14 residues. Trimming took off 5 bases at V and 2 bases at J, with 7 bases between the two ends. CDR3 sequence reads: CASSEGAGANVLTF. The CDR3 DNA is TGTGCCAGCAGTGAGGGAGCTGGGGCCAACGTCCTGACTTTC.

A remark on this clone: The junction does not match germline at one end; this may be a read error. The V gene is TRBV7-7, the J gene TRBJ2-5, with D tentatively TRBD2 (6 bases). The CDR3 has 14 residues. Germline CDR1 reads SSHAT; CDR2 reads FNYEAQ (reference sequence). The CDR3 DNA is TGTGCTAGCAGCTCACTAGCATTCCAAGAGACCCAGTACTTC. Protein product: CASSSLAFQETQYF.

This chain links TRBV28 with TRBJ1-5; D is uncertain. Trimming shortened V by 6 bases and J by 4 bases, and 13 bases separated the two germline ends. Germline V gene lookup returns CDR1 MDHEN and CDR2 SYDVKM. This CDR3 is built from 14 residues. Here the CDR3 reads CASRDNQVNQPQHF. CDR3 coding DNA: TGTGCCAGCAGAGATAATCAGGTTAATCAGCCCCAGCATTTT.

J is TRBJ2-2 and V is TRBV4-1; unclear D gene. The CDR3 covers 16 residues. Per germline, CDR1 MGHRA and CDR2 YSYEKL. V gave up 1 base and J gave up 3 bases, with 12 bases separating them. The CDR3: CASSQVNLVDTGELFF. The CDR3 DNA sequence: TGCGCCAGCAGCCAAGTAAACTTAGTTGACACCGGGGAGCTGTTTTTT.

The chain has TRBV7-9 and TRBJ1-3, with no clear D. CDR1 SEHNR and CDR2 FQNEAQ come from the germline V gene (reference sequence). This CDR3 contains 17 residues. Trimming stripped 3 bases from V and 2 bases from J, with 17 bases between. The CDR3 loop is CASSLSVTLQPGNTIYF. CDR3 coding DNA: TGTGCCAGCAGCTTGAGTGTGACTTTACAACCTGGAAACACCATATATTTT.

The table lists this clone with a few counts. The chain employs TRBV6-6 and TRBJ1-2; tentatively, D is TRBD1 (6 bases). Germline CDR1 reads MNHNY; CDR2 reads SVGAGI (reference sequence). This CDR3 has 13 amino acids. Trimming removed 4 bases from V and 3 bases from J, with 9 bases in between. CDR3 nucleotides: TGTGCCAGCAGTTCCTCAGGGGACTATGGCTACACCTTC. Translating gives CASSSSGDYGYTF.

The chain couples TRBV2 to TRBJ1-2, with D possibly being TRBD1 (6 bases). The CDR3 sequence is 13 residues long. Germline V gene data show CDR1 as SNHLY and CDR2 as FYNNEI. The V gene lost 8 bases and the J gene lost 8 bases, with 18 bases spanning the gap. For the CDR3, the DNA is TGTGCCAGCCACTTTTCAGGGGTAGAGGGCTACACCTTC. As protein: CASHFSGVEGYTF.